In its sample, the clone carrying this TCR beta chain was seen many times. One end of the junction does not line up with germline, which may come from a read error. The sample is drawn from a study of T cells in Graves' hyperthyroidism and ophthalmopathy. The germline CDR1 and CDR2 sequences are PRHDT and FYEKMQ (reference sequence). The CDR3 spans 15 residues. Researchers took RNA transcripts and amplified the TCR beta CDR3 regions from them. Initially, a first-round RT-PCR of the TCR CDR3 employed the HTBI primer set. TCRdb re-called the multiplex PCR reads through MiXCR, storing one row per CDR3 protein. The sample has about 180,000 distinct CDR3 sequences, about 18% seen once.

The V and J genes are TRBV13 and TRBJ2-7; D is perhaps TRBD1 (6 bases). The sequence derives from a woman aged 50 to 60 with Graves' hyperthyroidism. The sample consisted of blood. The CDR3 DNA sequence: TGTGCCAGCAGCTTAAAACCACAGGGTAACTACGAGCAGTGCTTC. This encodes CASSLKPQGNYEQCF.